A single count supports the clone carrying this T cell receptor (beta chain). Trimming removed 0 bases at V and 2 bases at J, with 9 bases between. Per the germline V gene, CDR1 is SGHRS and CDR2 is YFSETQ. This CDR3 is 15 amino acids long. The sample is drawn from a study of memory CD4+ T cells and cytomegalovirus serostatus. As for the study in general: Of the healthy Belgian adults, 9 or 10 were CMV seropositive and 24 seronegative.

Single viable CD3+CD4+CD8-CD45RO+ cells were sorted as the memory CD4+ T cells. Libraries were prepared by immunoSEQ multiplex PCR; TCRdb keeps only in-frame clonotypes and omits some of them. Of around 53,000 clones listed, less than 85% are singletons. The rearrangement joins TRBV5-1 to TRBJ2-1; no definite D call. Material for sequencing was memory CD4+ T cells from blood. This clonotype was sampled from an adult in good health and CMV-seronegative. The CDR3 bases are TGCGCCAGCAGCTTGGGGGGAAACCCCTACAATGAGCAGTTCTTC. The encoded protein is CASSLGGNPYNEQFF.